The source of this TCR beta chain is a study of blood T cell repertoires in COVID-19. Study as a whole: Acute-phase and convalescent COVID-19 samples originated in the United States, Italy and Spain. In each case, the material was cDNA or gDNA derived from T cells, B-cell-depleted T cells, or PBMCs.

V lost 5 bases and J lost 1, with 8 bases in between. CDR1 is GTSNPN and CDR2 is SVGIG in the germline V gene (reference sequence). The CDR3 length is 12 residues. Original data processing: Amplified reference gene primers provided the basis for estimating nucleated cell counts. Measured with immunoSEQ multiplex PCR; TCRdb has only the in-frame clones, and not every one. The V and J calls and clone size were taken over from that table, and D and trimming were inferred from the DNA. Of around 240,000 clones detected, 65% to 90% appear once; the ten largest clones hold around 6.8%. This receptor was obtained from a woman between 45 and 60 years old with acute or convalescent COVID-19. V usage is TRBV30 and J usage is TRBJ1-2; D possibly corresponds to TRBD1 (6 bases). Source material: peripheral blood. This CDR3 is CAWADSNYGYTF. CDR3 coding DNA: TGTGCCTGGGCGGACAGTAACTATGGCTACACCTTC.